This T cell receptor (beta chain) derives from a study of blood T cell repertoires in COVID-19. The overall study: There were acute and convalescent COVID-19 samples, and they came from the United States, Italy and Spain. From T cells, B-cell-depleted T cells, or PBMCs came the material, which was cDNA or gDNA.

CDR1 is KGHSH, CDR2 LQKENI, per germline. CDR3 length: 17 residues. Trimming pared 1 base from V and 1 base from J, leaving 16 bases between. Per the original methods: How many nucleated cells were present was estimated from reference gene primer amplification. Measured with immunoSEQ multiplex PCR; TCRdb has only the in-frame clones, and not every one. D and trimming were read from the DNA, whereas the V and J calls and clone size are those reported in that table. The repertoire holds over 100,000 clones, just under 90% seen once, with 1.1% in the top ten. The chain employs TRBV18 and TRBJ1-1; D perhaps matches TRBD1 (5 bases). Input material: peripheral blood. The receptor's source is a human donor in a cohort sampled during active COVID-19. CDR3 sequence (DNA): TGTGCCAGCTCACCACTGTCAGGGTCCACCGCGAACACTGAAGCTTTCTTT. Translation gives CASSPLSGSTANTEAFF.